Below, one T cell receptor (beta chain) is given with its context. The sample is drawn from a study of T cells after yellow fever vaccination. The CDR3 extends over 16 amino acids. V was clipped by 1 base and J by 6 bases; unmatched bases: 11. Germline V gene data show CDR1 as SGHVS and CDR2 as FNYEAQ. Using its own MiXCR run on the 5' RACE reads, TCRdb lists one record per CDR3 protein. The repertoire has more than 90,000 distinct CDR3 sequences, around 8% of them found once; the top ten carry roughly 25%. The chain combines TRBV7-6 with TRBJ2-7, with 8 nucleotides matching TRBD2. This specimen consisted of CD8+ T cells sorted from PBMCs, obtained 45 days after the yellow fever booster vaccination. This receptor was identified in a man aged 25 to 40 who received the YFV17D yellow fever vaccine. The CDR3 spells CASSLEGLAGTPEQYF. Written as DNA, the CDR3 is TGTGCCAGCAGCTTAGAGGGGTTAGCGGGAACGCCCGAGCAGTACTTC. Full variable domain (outside the CDR3, taken from reference TRBV7-6 and TRBJ2-7): GAGVSQSPRYKVTKRGQDVALRCDPISGHVSLYWYRQALGQGPEFLTYFNYEAQQDKSGLPNDRFSAERPEGSISTLTIQRTEQRDSAMYRCASSLEGLAGTPEQYFGPGTRLTVT.